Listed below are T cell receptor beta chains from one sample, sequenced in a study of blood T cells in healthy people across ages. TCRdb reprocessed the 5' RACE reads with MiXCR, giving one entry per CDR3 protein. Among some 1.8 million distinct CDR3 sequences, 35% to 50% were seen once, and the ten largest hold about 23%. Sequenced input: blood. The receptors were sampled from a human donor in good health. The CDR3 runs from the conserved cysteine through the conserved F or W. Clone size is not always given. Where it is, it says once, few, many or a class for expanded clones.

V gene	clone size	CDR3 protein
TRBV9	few	CASAPGLELDTPYGYTF
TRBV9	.	CASSAWKGTKETQYF
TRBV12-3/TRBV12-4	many	CASSFSQGTYEQYF
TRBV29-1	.	CSVATVSQETQYF
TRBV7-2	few	CASSPTLAETQYF
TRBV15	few	CATSRDPEADTQYF
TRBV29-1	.	CSDLQEGYGYTF
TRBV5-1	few	CASSLEGQGISGYTF
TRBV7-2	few	CASSPRSGGDQPQHF
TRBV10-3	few	CAISPRYEDTQYF